The source of this TCR beta chain is a study of OX40 agonist ivuxolimab in advanced cancers. Germline-derived CDR1 and CDR2 are MDHEN and SYDVKM. This CDR3 spans 15 amino acids. Deletions cut 4 bases from V and 8 bases from J, with 15 bases between. TCRdb keeps only in-frame clones here, not all; method: immunoSEQ multiplex PCR. The sample has roughly 91,000 clones, approximately 95% seen once. The source is an adult with an advanced solid tumor such as melanoma, head and neck, liver or kidney cancer. This chain connects TRBV28 to TRBJ1-6; D possibly corresponds to TRBD1 (6 bases). Here the sequenced sample was CD4+ or CD8+ T cells sorted from blood, taken in a trial of the OX40 agonist ivuxolimab. The DNA for the CDR3 is TGTGCCAGCAGTTCCCGGGACACTATCGATTCACCCCTCCACTTT. Translation gives CASSSRDTIDSPLHF.